The sequence of this TCR beta chain was determined in a study of T cell repertoires in cytomegalovirus infection. Germline CDR1 and CDR2: DFQATT and SNEGSKA (reference sequence). The CDR3 contains 16 residues. V was trimmed by 3 bases and J by 0 bases, leaving 15 bases between them. TCRdb used MiXCR to reprocess the reads, holding one entry per CDR3 protein. The sample lists roughly 570,000 distinct CDR3 sequences, almost 40% occurring once. Notes on this clonotype: Its antigen is as yet unknown.

The specimen was cultured PBMCs, collected from culture after CMV antigen stimulation. J is TRBJ1-5 and V is TRBV20-1, with D perhaps matching TRBD1 (5 bases). The receptor's source is a human donor in good health (CMV status not recorded). Some clones in this sample may be carry-over from other donors' samples. CDR3 DNA: TGCAGTGCTAGCGACGGGGCAGGTTATAGCAATCAGCCCCAGCATTTT. Protein: CSASDGAGYSNQPQHF.